One and the same sample provided the 20 T cell receptor beta chains below, sequenced in a study of T cell responses to AZD1222 COVID-19 vaccine. TCRdb keeps only in-frame clones here, not all; method: immunoSEQ multiplex PCR. This table has about 190,000 clones, approximately 87% appearing once. The input for sequencing was peripheral blood, taken on day 0 of MenACWY control vaccination. The receptors were sampled from an adult in good health.

The chain links TRBV29-1 to TRBJ1-4; 8 nucleotides agree with TRBD1. The CDR3 sequence is 12 residues long. V was pared by 6 bases and J by 8 bases, with 5 bases of the junction left unmatched. CDR1 SQVTM and CDR2 ANQGSEA come from the germline V gene. This CDR3 is CSVPGGYEKLFF. The CDR3 nucleotides read TGCAGCGTCCCAGGGGGCTACGAAAAACTGTTTTTT.

The chain uses TRBV27 and TRBJ1-5, with D hard to call. From germline, CDR1 is MNHEY and CDR2 SMNVEV (reference sequence). The V gene lost 5 bases and the J gene lost 0 bases, with 11 bases spanning the gap. This CDR3 contains 15 residues. The CDR3 reads CASSPPGPSNQPQHF. The CDR3 nucleotides read TGTGCCAGCAGTCCCCCGGGCCCTAGCAATCAGCCCCAGCATTTT.

The chain employs TRBV28 and TRBJ1-2; a weak D match, TRBD1 (5 bases). The CDR3 has 12 amino acids. Trimming removed 7 bases from V and 6 bases from J, with 12 bases in between. From germline, CDR1 is MDHEN and CDR2 SYDVKM. The CDR3, as DNA: TGTGCCAGCACCATAAAGGGGAATGGCTACACCTTC. Translated: CASTIKGNGYTF.

The CDR3 DNA is TGCGCCAGCAGCCAACTCCCTAGGGGTTCCTACGAGCAGTACTTC. Translation: CASSQLPRGSYEQYF. This sequence joins TRBV4-1 and TRBJ2-7; tentatively, D is TRBD1 (5 bases). The CDR3 is made up of 15 amino acids. Germline CDR1 MGHRA, CDR2 YSYEKL. V shed 2 bases and J shed 1 base, with 12 bases lying between them.

This clone was seen only a few times. The genes are TRBV6-5 and TRBJ2-7, with TRBD1 matching over 7 bases. V lost 10 bases, J lost 2 bases, and 8 bases stayed unmatched. The CDR3 covers 13 residues. Germline lookup yields CDR1 MNHEY and CDR2 SVGAGI. In nucleotides, the CDR3 is TGTGCCACCAGGACAGGAACGACCTACGAGCAGTACTTC. Protein sequence: CATRTGTTYEQYF.

There are a few counts of this clone. V is TRBV6-2 or TRBV6-3 and J is TRBJ2-5; 7 bases fit TRBD1. Germline-derived CDR1 and CDR2 are MNHEY and SVGEGT. The CDR3 runs 14 residues. With V trimmed by 6 bases and J by 1 base, 5 bases remained unmatched. The CDR3 spells CASSPGGRQETQYF. In nucleotides, the CDR3 is TGTGCCAGCAGCCCAGGGGGTCGCCAAGAGACCCAGTACTTC.

J is TRBJ1-5 and V is TRBV2, with TRBD1 as a possible D gene (5 bases). The V gene lost 4 bases and the J gene lost 1 base, with 8 bases spanning the gap. CDR3 length: 14 residues. Germline V gene data show CDR1 as SNHLY and CDR2 as FYNNEI. The DNA of the CDR3 is TGTGCCAGCAGTGGGCAGGGAAGCAATCAGCCCCAGCATTTT. Amino acids: CASSGQGSNQPQHF.

The V call is TRBV9, the J call TRBJ2-3; D uncertain. The CDR3 sequence is 13 residues long. From germline, CDR1 is SGDLS and CDR2 YYNGEE. Trimming cost V 4 bases and J 5 bases, with 11 bases left between them. CDR3 protein: CASSPEVLDTQYF. CDR3 sequence (DNA): TGTGCCAGCAGCCCAGAAGTTCTAGATACGCAGTATTTT.

The rearrangement uses TRBV7-2 and TRBJ2-7, with 10 bases lining up with TRBD1. The CDR3 runs 15 residues. J gave up 1 base and V 4 bases, and 4 bases lay outside the gene matches. CDR1 SGHTA and CDR2 FQGNSA come from the germline V gene. The CDR3 DNA follows: TGTGCCAGCAGCTCTAGACAGGGGGCTTCCTACGAGCAGTACTTC. Its protein product is CASSSRQGASYEQYF.

Notes on this clone: Other DNA sequences of this sample code for an identical CDR3. This chain links TRBV9 with TRBJ2-5; D possibly corresponds to TRBD2 (5 bases). The CDR3 has 12 amino acids. The germline gives CDR1 SGDLS, CDR2 YYNGEE. Trimming pared 3 bases from V and 4 bases from J, leaving 7 bases between. In DNA, the CDR3 is TGTGCCAGCAGCGCCCGGGGAGAGACCCAGTACTTC. Its protein is CASSARGETQYF.

The V and J genes are TRBV7-9 and TRBJ2-3; no definite D call. Trimming took off 4 bases at V and 5 bases at J, with 10 bases between the two ends. This CDR3 is built from 13 residues. In germline, CDR1 is SEHNR, CDR2 FQNEAQ (reference sequence). The CDR3: CASSSLRLDTQYF. The DNA of the CDR3 is TGTGCCAGCAGCTCCCTCCGGTTAGATACGCAGTATTTT.

The V call is TRBV6-4, the J call TRBJ1-5; 9 bases are shared with TRBD1. The germline V gene has CDR1 MRHNA and CDR2 SNTAGT. J gave up 1 base and V 6 bases, and 7 bases lay outside the gene matches. The CDR3 length is 16 residues. The CDR3 region is CASRDRDRESNQPQHF. The CDR3 DNA reads as TGTGCCAGCAGGGACAGGGACAGGGAAAGCAATCAGCCCCAGCATTTT.

J is TRBJ2-3 and V is TRBV5-1; D uncertain. The germline gives CDR1 SGHRS, CDR2 YFSETQ. CDR3 length: 11 amino acids. Trimming left V 1 base short and J 5 bases short, with 2 bases between. CDR3 in amino acids: CASSLQDTQYF. The DNA for the CDR3 is TGCGCCAGCAGCTTGCAAGATACGCAGTATTTT. Combining the CDR3 with reference TRBV5-1 and TRBJ2-3 gives the whole variable domain KAGVTQTPRYLIKTRGQQVTLSCSPISGHRSVSWYQQTPGQGLQFLFEYFSETQRNKGNFPGRFSGRQFSNSRSEMNVSTLELGDSALYLCASSLQDTQYFGPGTRLTVL.

This chain connects TRBV9 to TRBJ1-3; no clear D gene. Trimming removed 2 bases at V and 0 bases at J, with 9 bases between. Germline CDR1 and CDR2: SGDLS and YYNGEE. CDR3 length equals 15 residues. The CDR3 sequence: CASSVRGISGNTIYF. The CDR3 DNA follows: TGTGCCAGCAGCGTCAGAGGAATCTCTGGAAACACCATATATTTT.

V usage is TRBV12-3 or TRBV12-4 and J usage is TRBJ1-1; D may be TRBD1 (6 bases). Trimming removed 3 bases from V and 5 bases from J, with 10 bases in between. This CDR3 has 13 residues. The CDR3 region is CASSFTGRTEAFF. As DNA, the CDR3 is TGTGCCAGCAGTTTCACAGGGAGAACTGAAGCTTTCTTT.

This chain joins TRBV30 and TRBJ1-5, with 7 nucleotides matching TRBD1. J lost 2 bases, V lost 1 base, and 8 bases had no gene match. Germline CDR1 and CDR2: GTSNPN and SVGIG (reference sequence). CDR3 size: 16 residues. The CDR3 reads CAWSEGAGLGNQPQHF. CDR3 coding DNA: TGTGCCTGGAGTGAGGGGGCCGGGCTTGGCAATCAGCCCCAGCATTTT.

The rearrangement uses TRBV5-6 and TRBJ2-7; 9 bases agree with TRBD1. Germline V gives CDR1 SGHDT, CDR2 YYEEEE. The CDR3 length is 14 residues. V shed 4 bases, J shed 4 bases, and the junction held 6 bases outside the gene matches. CDR3 DNA sequence: TGTGCCAGCAGCCTGTACAGGGGGCTGTACGAGCAGTACTTC. Its protein product is CASSLYRGLYEQYF.

This rearrangement joins TRBV30 to TRBJ1-1, with TRBD1 identical over 7 bases. The ends lost 2 bases at V and 3 bases at J; junction bases unmatched: 12. From germline, CDR1 is GTSNPN and CDR2 SVGIG (reference sequence). The CDR3 is 16 amino acids. Here the CDR3 reads CAWSLPPTGFDTEAFF. The CDR3 bases are TGTGCCTGGAGTCTCCCCCCGACAGGGTTCGACACTGAAGCTTTCTTT.

The chain uses TRBV28 and TRBJ1-3; D is undetermined. With 8 bases removed from V and 1 base from J, the gap between germline ends came to 12 bases. In germline, CDR1 is MDHEN, CDR2 SYDVKM. The CDR3 consists of 14 residues. In nucleotides, the CDR3 is TGTGCCAGCCAGTCCTGGCGGTCTGGAAACACCATATATTTT. Translation gives CASQSWRSGNTIYF.

The rearrangement links TRBV6-4 to TRBJ2-1; 10 bases agree with TRBD1. Germline CDR1 reads MRHNA; CDR2 reads SNTAGT. The CDR3 extends over 15 amino acids. J gave up 8 bases and V 6 bases, and 10 bases lay outside the gene matches. The CDR3 region has the DNA TGTGCCAGCAGCGACAAGGGACAGGGGAGCGATGAGCAGTTCTTC. Protein sequence: CASSDKGQGSDEQFF.